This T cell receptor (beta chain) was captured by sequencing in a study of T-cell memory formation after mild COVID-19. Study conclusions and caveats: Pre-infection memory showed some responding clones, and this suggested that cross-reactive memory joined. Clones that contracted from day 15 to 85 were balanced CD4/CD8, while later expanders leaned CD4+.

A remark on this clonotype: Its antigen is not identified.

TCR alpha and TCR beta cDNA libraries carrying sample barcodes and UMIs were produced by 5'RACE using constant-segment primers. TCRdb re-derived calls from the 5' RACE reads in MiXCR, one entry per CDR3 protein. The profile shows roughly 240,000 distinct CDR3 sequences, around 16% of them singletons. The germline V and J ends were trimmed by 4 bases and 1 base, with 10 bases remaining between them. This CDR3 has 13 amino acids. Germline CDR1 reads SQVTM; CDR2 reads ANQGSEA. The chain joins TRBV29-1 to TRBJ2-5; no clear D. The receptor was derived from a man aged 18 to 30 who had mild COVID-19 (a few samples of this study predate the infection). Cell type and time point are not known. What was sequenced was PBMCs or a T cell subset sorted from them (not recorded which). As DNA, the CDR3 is TGCAGCGTTGCCAGCGCCTTCCAAGAGACCCAGTACTTC. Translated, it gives CSVASAFQETQYF.